This TCR beta chain was recovered during a study of shared clonotypes between healthy human individuals. Positively selected for CCR7, the CD45RO-negative cells used as naive CD8 cells excluded terminally differentiated effector memory CD45RA+ cells. A note on this clone: The antigen is undetermined.

This CDR3 region has 17 residues. Germline assignment: CDR1 SGHNT and CDR2 YYREEE (reference sequence). The ends were cut back, 4 bases at V and 0 bases at J, with 14 bases in the middle. Findings of the study overall: For sorted subsets, rarefaction showed incomplete sequencing despite large depth.

Libraries were prepared by immunoSEQ multiplex PCR; TCRdb keeps only in-frame clonotypes and omits some of them. The table has some 2.1 million clones, just under 95% seen once; the top ten hold roughly 1.1%. This TCR derives from a man aged 18 to 30 in good health. Material: naive CD8+ T cells sorted from blood. The chain links TRBV5-4 to TRBJ1-6, with no clear D. CDR3 sequence: CASSPGPVGSYNSPLHF. CDR3 DNA sequence: TGTGCCAGCAGCCCCGGCCCCGTGGGCTCCTATAATTCACCCCTCCACTTT. The whole variable domain, remainder taken from reference TRBV5-4 and TRBJ1-6, is ETGVTQSPTHLIKTRGQQVTLRCSSQSGHNTVSWYQQALGQGPQFIFQYYREEENGRGNFPPRFSGLQFPNYSSELNVNALELDDSALYLCASSPGPVGSYNSPLHFGNGTRLTVT.